The 9 T cell receptor beta chains in this list originate from one sample, sequenced in a study of cytomegalovirus exposure and HLA in healthy donors (dated by TCRdb to 2015 to 2018). Library method: the immunoSEQ multiplex PCR assay. For the multiplex PCR, a mixture combining 60 forward primers for TCR Vbeta segments and 13 reverse primers for TCR Jbeta segments was used. What TCRdb holds here is the immuneACCESS table cut down to in-frame rearrangements. Part of the clones is not present; checked against another copy, under half of the missing clones reflect an unresolved V gene, and the others are unexplained. The sample data list 150,000 to 200,000 clones, and 70% to 90% of these were observed just once. About 2% of the sample lies in the top ten. Input material: PBMCs. Receptors were obtained from a man between 18 and 35 years old in good health and CMV-seropositive.

In the case of this clone: The junction departs from the called germline gene at one end, perhaps through a read error. This chain connects TRBV6-5 to TRBJ1-1, with D unclear. There are 12 residues in the CDR3. CDR1 is MNHEY and CDR2 is SVGAGI in the germline V gene. The CDR3 region is CAGSRQNTEAFF. The CDR3 DNA reads as TGTGCCGGCAGTAGACAGAACACTGAAGCTTTCTTT.

This chain joins TRBV11-2 and TRBJ1-1; tentative D call: TRBD1 (5 bases). Germline V CDR1 and CDR2: SGHAT, FQNNGV. The ends were cut back, 4 bases at V and 4 bases at J, with 13 bases in the middle. This CDR3 region has 14 residues. The CDR3 region is CASSSQGGGTEAFF. The CDR3, as DNA: TGTGCCAGCAGCTCGCAGGGCGGCGGCACTGAAGCTTTCTTT.

The genes are TRBV9 and TRBJ2-3; weak D call: TRBD2 (7 bases). This CDR3 is 15 amino acids long. V gave up 7 bases and J gave up 2 bases, with 17 bases separating them. Looked up from germline, CDR1 is SGDLS and CDR2 is YYNGEE. The CDR3 region has the DNA TGTGCCAGCTCCCCTGCGGGGGCACACACAGATACGCAGTATTTT. It encodes CASSPAGAHTDTQYF. Full variable domain (outside the CDR3, taken from reference TRBV9 and TRBJ2-3): DSGVTQTPKHLITATGQRVTLRCSPRSGDLSVYWYQQSLDQGLQFLIQYYNGEERAKGNILERFSAQQFPDLHSELNLSSLELGDSALYFCASSPAGAHTDTQYFGPGTRLTVL.

The chain uses TRBV2 and TRBJ2-3; no firm D call. V was clipped by 5 bases and J by 5 bases, with 14 bases between them. Per the germline V gene, CDR1 is SNHLY and CDR2 is FYNNEI. This CDR3 comprises 14 residues. In nucleotides, the CDR3 is TGTGCCAGCAGTTACTTAGAGGCCCAAGATACGCAGTATTTT. This gives the protein CASSYLEAQDTQYF. Full variable domain (missing parts from reference TRBV2 and TRBJ2-3): EPEVTQTPSHQVTQMGQEVILRCVPISNHLYFYWYRQILGQKVEFLVSFYNNEISEKSEIFDDQFSVERPDGSNFTLKIRSTKLEDSAMYFCASSYLEAQDTQYFGPGTRLTVL.

This clone appeared a few times. The junction does not match germline at one end; this may be a read error. This chain connects TRBV6-5 to TRBJ2-5, with D maybe TRBD1 (6 bases). The CDR3 is made up of 12 amino acids. Germline CDR1 is MNHEY and CDR2 is SVGAGI. CDR3 DNA: TGTGCCAGCAGTTCCCGTTGGGACATCATGGACTTC. It is translated as CASSSRWDIMDF.

The chain is built from TRBV5-6 and TRBJ1-5; 7 bases fit TRBD1. Germline CDR1 and CDR2: SGHDT and YYEEEE. Losses at the gene ends were 2 bases for V and 0 bases for J; bases not matched to a gene: 8. This CDR3 comprises 17 residues. The CDR3 here is CASSLAGTDYSNQPQHF. For the CDR3, the DNA is TGTGCCAGCAGCTTAGCCGGGACAGACTATAGCAATCAGCCCCAGCATTTT.

The rearrangement joins TRBV27 to TRBJ1-1; 9 positions agree with TRBD1. This CDR3 comprises 14 residues. Germline trimming cut 3 bases from V and 7 bases from J; bases unmatched to any gene: 6. Looked up from germline, CDR1 is MNHEY and CDR2 is SMNVEV (reference sequence). The CDR3 is CASSFTGGVGEAFF. The CDR3 DNA reads as TGTGCCAGCAGTTTTACAGGGGGCGTCGGTGAAGCTTTCTTT.

The chain is built from TRBV7-6 and TRBJ2-1, with a possible D match to TRBD1 (6 bases). V gave up 8 bases and J gave up 8 bases, with 19 bases separating them. Per the germline V gene, CDR1 is SGHVS and CDR2 is FNYEAQ. The CDR3 is 14 amino acids. The CDR3 nucleotides read TGTGCCAGCGGGAATCCAGGGGCTGTGGATGAGCAGTTCTTC. It specifies CASGNPGAVDEQFF.

V and J are TRBV18 and TRBJ2-1, with D tentatively TRBD2 (5 bases). V was shortened by 3 bases and J by 4 bases, with 7 bases between the two germline ends. Germline V gives CDR1 KGHSH, CDR2 LQKENI. The CDR3 loop spans 13 amino acids. For the CDR3, the DNA is TGTGCCAGCTCACCCCCGGGGTACAATGAGCAGTTCTTC. Its translation: CASSPPGYNEQFF.